This TCR beta chain was obtained from a study of cytomegalovirus exposure and HLA in healthy donors. About the research overall: Of the donors genotyped, about 410 in all, about 80% fell in the Caucasian-associated ancestry cluster. Broader study findings: The authors excluded some V segments, including TRBV6-2 and TRBV6-3, as indistinguishable. Later analysis placed DRB1 highest and HLA-C lowest in TCR association rates, which differed by HLA locus.

This clone showed up just a few times. No antigen is known for it. PCR primers comprised 60 Vbeta and 13 Jbeta primers. The data were produced by immunoSEQ multiplex PCR, yet TCRdb's version contains in-frame clones alone and is incomplete. Here the sample spans 150,000 to 200,000 clones, around 80% being singletons. Although they were nominally healthy when sampled, donors likely had unrecorded immune exposures. Per the germline V gene, CDR1 is LNHDA and CDR2 is SQIVND (reference sequence). V was clipped by 5 bases and J by 4 bases, with 11 bases between them. The CDR3 has 13 amino acids. Sequencing was done on a sample of PBMCs. This chain joins TRBV19 and TRBJ1-1; D gene unclear. The source of this sequence is a middle-aged woman in good health and CMV-seronegative. CDR3 region: CASSSSGFTEAFF. DNA of the CDR3: TGTGCCAGTAGTTCATCGGGGTTCACTGAAGCTTTCTTT.